Below, 18 T cell receptor beta chains from the same sample are listed, as sequenced in a study of T cells after yellow fever vaccination. One entry per CDR3 protein results from TCRdb running MiXCR on the 5' RACE reads. Altogether fewer than 100,000 distinct CDR3 sequences are present, around 5.5% being singletons, with the ten largest covering about 38%. Sequences were derived from CD8+ T cells sorted from PBMCs, sampled 10 days after the yellow fever booster vaccination. The receptors were sampled from a man between 18 and 35 years old who received the YFV17D yellow fever vaccine.

This clonotype was picked up a small number of times. J is TRBJ2-5 and V is TRBV6-5; 10 nucleotides match TRBD2. This CDR3 has 14 amino acids. Trimming at V came to 4 bases and at J to 5 bases, leaving 4 bases not matched to a gene. CDR1 is MNHEY, CDR2 SVGAGI, per germline. CDR3 protein: CASSLGLAMETQYF. The CDR3, as DNA: TGTGCCAGCAGTTTGGGACTAGCGATGGAGACCCAGTACTTC.

This clonotype was seen only a few times. CDR3 sequence (DNA): TGTGCCACCAGTCGGGCCAGGGGTGCTCAAAGGAATGAGCAGTTCTTC. This translates into CATSRARGAQRNEQFF. The chain carries TRBV24-1 and TRBJ2-1, with TRBD1 as a possible D gene (6 bases). The CDR3 runs to 16 residues. Germline-derived CDR1 and CDR2 are KGHDR and SFDVKD. The V and J ends lost 6 bases and 7 bases respectively, with 21 bases between them.

This clonotype has more than one count but fewer than ten. The chain links TRBV27 to TRBJ2-1; D is undetermined. This CDR3 spans 13 amino acids. V lost 0 bases and J 5 bases, leaving 5 bases between the germline ends. Germline lookup yields CDR1 MNHEY and CDR2 SMNVEV (reference sequence). In nucleotides, the CDR3 is TGTGCCAGCAGTTTATCCGGTAACAATGAGCAGTTCTTC. This translates into CASSLSGNNEQFF.

This clonotype was detected ten times or more. V is TRBV7-2 and J is TRBJ2-1; 9 bases line up with TRBD1. V lost 3 bases to trimming and J lost 8 bases; unmatched junction nucleotides: 14. The length of the CDR3 is 17 residues. CDR1 and CDR2 from the germline V gene are SGHTA and FQGNSA. The CDR3 region is CASSLGAAGTGSDEQFF. CDR3 in DNA: TGTGCCAGCAGCTTGGGGGCCGCCGGGACAGGGTCCGATGAGCAGTTCTTC. Drawing the rest from reference TRBV7-2 and TRBJ2-1, the complete variable domain is GAGVSQSPSNKVTEKGKDVELRCDPISGHTALYWYRQSLGQGLEFLIYFQGNSAPDKSGLPSDRFSAERTGGSVSTLTIQRTQQEDSAVYLCASSLGAAGTGSDEQFFGPGTRLTVL.

The chain combines TRBV7-6 with TRBJ2-1; tentatively, D is TRBD1 (5 bases). Germline CDR1 SGHVS, CDR2 FNYEAQ. The germline V and J ends were trimmed by 4 bases and 5 bases, with 18 bases remaining between them. The CDR3 loop spans 16 amino acids. The CDR3 sequence is CASSSRIAGLDNEQFF. The CDR3 region has the DNA TGTGCCAGCAGCTCACGAATCGCAGGGCTGGACAATGAGCAGTTCTTC.

CDR3 residues: CAIMEGASAYGYTF. The CDR3 DNA follows: TGTGCCATCATGGAGGGGGCTAGCGCCTATGGCTACACCTTC. The rearrangement uses TRBV10-3 and TRBJ1-2; 7 bases are shared with TRBD1. The germline V gene has CDR1 ENHRY and CDR2 SYGVKD. The J segment lost 4 bases and the V segment lost 7 bases, leaving 9 bases of the junction unmatched. The CDR3 is 14 amino acids.

This clonotype has more than one count but fewer than ten. The chain employs TRBV12-3 or TRBV12-4 and TRBJ2-1; TRBD2 might be the D (6 bases). V lost 6 bases and J 5 bases, leaving 11 bases between the germline ends. The CDR3 is 13 amino acids. DNA of the CDR3: TGTGCCAGCAGCGCGACTAGTAACAATGAGCAGTTCTTC. Protein sequence: CASSATSNNEQFF.

This clonotype has ten or more counts. The chain has TRBV6-6 and TRBJ1-5; D not certain. The germline gives CDR1 MNHNY, CDR2 SVGAGI (reference sequence). Trimming removed 6 bases at V and 0 bases at J, with 12 bases between. CDR3 length equals 15 residues. CDR3 nucleotides: TGTGCCAGCAGCCCCAGCGGGTATAGCAATCAGCCCCAGCATTTT. Its protein product is CASSPSGYSNQPQHF.

This clonotype was picked up a small number of times. The chain links TRBV2 to TRBJ1-2; 7 bases agree with TRBD1. The CDR3 length is 15 residues. From germline, CDR1 is SNHLY and CDR2 FYNNEI. The V segment lost 5 bases and the J segment 4 bases; nucleotides outside the gene matches: 10. The CDR3 sequence: CASSRSFGTAYGYTF. The CDR3 coding sequence is TGTGCCAGCAGTCGGTCTTTCGGGACAGCCTATGGCTACACCTTC.

Sample share makes this clonotype medium-sized. The rearrangement links TRBV12-3 or TRBV12-4 to TRBJ2-5; 8 nucleotides line up with TRBD1. CDR3 length equals 15 residues. Germline trimming cut 3 bases from V and 4 bases from J; bases unmatched to any gene: 7. Here the CDR3 reads CASSLGQGAIETQYF. Written as DNA, the CDR3 is TGTGCCAGCAGTTTGGGTCAGGGGGCAATAGAGACCCAGTACTTC.

The genes are TRBV4-1 and TRBJ2-1; a weak D match, TRBD1 (6 bases). Per the germline V gene, CDR1 is MGHRA and CDR2 is YSYEKL. This CDR3 spans 12 amino acids. V lost 1 base to trimming and J lost 10 bases, with 8 bases between them. CDR3 sequence reads: CASSQADREQFF. The CDR3 DNA is TGCGCCAGCAGCCAAGCAGACAGGGAGCAGTTCTTC.

This clonotype was counted between two and nine times. The chain recombines TRBV4-1 with TRBJ2-3, with 7 bases identical to TRBD2. V lost 2 bases, J lost 3 bases, and 8 bases stayed unmatched. This CDR3 has 16 amino acids. Germline loops: CDR1 MGHRA, CDR2 YSYEKL. For the CDR3, the DNA is TGCGCCAGCAGCCAAACCCCCTTGGGGGGGACAGATACGCAGTATTTT. Its translation is CASSQTPLGGTDTQYF.

The chain recombines TRBV4-1 with TRBJ2-3, with 7 nucleotides matching TRBD2. V dropped 7 bases and J dropped 1; count of bases not matched to a gene: 8. The CDR3 is 15 amino acids. Germline loops: CDR1 MGHRA, CDR2 YSYEKL. The CDR3 region has the DNA TGCGCCAGCACCCTCCTGAGCGGGGGCACAGATACGCAGTATTTT. Residues: CASTLLSGGTDTQYF.

The chain links TRBV12-3 or TRBV12-4 to TRBJ1-5; D call uncertain. This CDR3 spans 17 amino acids. V shed 4 bases and J shed 9 bases, with 25 bases lying between them. The CDR3, as DNA: TGTGCCAGCAGTTCACCCGGACGGGGAGTAGGGAACGGGCCCCAGCATTTT. Translation gives CASSSPGRGVGNGPQHF.

About this clonotype: At one of its ends the junction is not consistent with the germline gene, which may arise from a read error. The J gene is TRBJ2-2, the V gene TRBV7-7, with a possible D match to TRBD1 (5 bases). The germline V gene encodes CDR1 SSHAT and CDR2 FNYEAQ (reference sequence). This CDR3 region has 14 residues. CDR3 residues: CASSLGVLAVELFF. CDR3 coding DNA: TGTGCTAGCAGCTTAGGGGTCTTGGCCGTGGAGCTGTTTTTT. The full variable domain, in which reference TRBV7-7 and TRBJ2-2 provide the parts outside the CDR3, is GAGVSQSPRYKVTKRGQDVTLRCDPISSHATLYWYQQALGQGPEFLTYFNYEAQPDKSGLPSDRFSAERPEGSISTLTIQRTEQRDSAMYRCASSLGVLAVELFFGEGSRLTVL.

This chain uses TRBV10-2 with TRBJ1-1; a possible D gene is TRBD1 (5 bases). The CDR3 covers 11 residues. Trimming stripped 4 bases from V and 6 bases from J, with 6 bases between. Germline V gives CDR1 WSHSY, CDR2 SAAADI. The CDR3 loop is CASSGGSEAFF. The CDR3 DNA is TGCGCCAGCAGTGGGGGCTCTGAAGCTTTCTTT.

This clonotype has a handful of counts. V and J are TRBV19 and TRBJ1-5; D is unresolved. This CDR3 region has 14 residues. V was trimmed by 3 bases and J by 4 bases, leaving 10 bases between them. Germline V gene data show CDR1 as LNHDA and CDR2 as SQIVND (reference sequence). The CDR3 region is CASSIPGRNQPQHF. CDR3 nucleotide sequence: TGTGCCAGTAGTATTCCGGGCCGTAATCAGCCCCAGCATTTT.

This clonotype came up a few times. J is TRBJ1-3 and V is TRBV7-2; 7 nucleotides line up with TRBD1. This CDR3 comprises 12 residues. V gave up 5 bases and J gave up 10 bases; unmatched junction bases: 5. The germline gives CDR1 SGHTA, CDR2 FQGNSA. CDR3 DNA sequence: TGTGCCAGCAGCCCCCCCAGGGGGACCATATATTTT. It yields the protein CASSPPRGTIYF.